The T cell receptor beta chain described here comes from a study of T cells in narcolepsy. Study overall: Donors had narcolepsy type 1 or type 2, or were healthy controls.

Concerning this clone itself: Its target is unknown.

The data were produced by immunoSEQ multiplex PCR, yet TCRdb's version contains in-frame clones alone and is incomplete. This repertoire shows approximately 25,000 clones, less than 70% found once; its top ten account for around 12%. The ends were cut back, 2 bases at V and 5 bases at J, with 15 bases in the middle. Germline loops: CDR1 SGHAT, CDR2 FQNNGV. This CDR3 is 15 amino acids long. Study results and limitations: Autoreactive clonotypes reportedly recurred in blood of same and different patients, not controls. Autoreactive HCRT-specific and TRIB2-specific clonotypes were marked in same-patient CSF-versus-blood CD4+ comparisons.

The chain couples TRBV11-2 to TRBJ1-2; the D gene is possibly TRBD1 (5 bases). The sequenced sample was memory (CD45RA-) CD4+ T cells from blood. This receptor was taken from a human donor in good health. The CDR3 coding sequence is TGTGCCAGCAGCTTATATGCAGGGTGGCGGTATGGCTACACCTTC. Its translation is CASSLYAGWRYGYTF.